One TCR beta chain is described in this entry. This sample was included in a study of blood T cell repertoires in COVID-19. Overall study context: There were acute and convalescent COVID-19 samples, and they came from the United States, Italy and Spain. Sources were T cells, B-cell-depleted T cells, or PBMCs; the material itself was cDNA or gDNA.

V lost 5 bases to trimming and J lost 2 bases, with 10 bases between them. The CDR3 has 13 residues. CDR1 SEHNR and CDR2 FQNEAQ come from the germline V gene (reference sequence). As originally analysed: How many nucleated cells were present was estimated from reference gene primer amplification. Data came from immunoSEQ multiplex PCR; TCRdb stores just in-frame clones and leaves some out. Clonal size and the V and J genes are those of that table, whereas D and trimming came from the DNA. Of some 120,000 clones in the sample, more than 75% were seen once. The TCR was taken from a man aged 55 to 70 with acute or convalescent COVID-19. The chain joins TRBV7-9 to TRBJ2-7; a possible D gene is TRBD2 (6 bases). The sample was peripheral blood. This CDR3 is CASSLAGTYEQYF. As DNA, the CDR3 is TGTGCCAGCAGCCTCGCGGGAACCTACGAGCAGTACTTC.